This TCR beta chain comes out of a study of cytomegalovirus exposure and HLA in healthy donors. This clone was detected once. Its antigen is still unknown. The CDR3 totals 19 residues. Germline trimming cut 4 bases from V and 3 bases from J; bases unmatched to any gene: 12. Germline assignment: CDR1 SGDLS and CDR2 YYNGEE. Researchers ran the PCR with 60 Vbeta and 13 Jbeta primers. Repertoires were generated with immunoSEQ multiplex PCR, while TCRdb's copy carries only in-frame clones and drops some. Here the sample spans around 100,000 clones, roughly 85% being singletons. Notes on the study in general: A later analysis reportedly identified an Asian-associated ancestry cluster as carrying fewer N-insertions than the roughly 600-donor mean.

This sequence originates from a man aged 30 to 39 in good health and CMV-seropositive. This chain connects TRBV9 to TRBJ2-3, with TRBD2 matching over 15 bases. The sequencing sample was made of PBMCs. CDR3 in amino acids: CASSTGLAGGLSVTDTQYF. The CDR3 bases are TGTGCCAGCAGCACAGGACTAGCGGGGGGGCTTAGCGTTACAGATACGCAGTATTTT.